Included here is one T cell receptor beta chain sequence, with context. This specimen belongs to a study of preoperative IRX-2 immunotherapy in early breast cancer. The treatment was: preoperative locoregional IRX-2 cytokine immunotherapy. CDR3 length: 15 residues. V trimming: 5 bases; J trimming: 4 bases; junction bases outside the gene matches: 7. Germline CDR1 reads LNHDA; CDR2 reads SQIVND (reference sequence). Produced via immunoSEQ multiplex PCR; TCRdb's table is partial and in-frame only. The table includes roughly 40,000 clones, around three quarters detected once. The starting material was tumor tissue, obtained after IRX-2 immunotherapy. The sequence was collected from a human donor with breast cancer. The genes are TRBV19 and TRBJ2-1, with TRBD1 matching 8 bases. CDR3 residues: CASSGGTGGYNEQFF. The CDR3 region has the DNA TGTGCCAGTAGTGGTGGCACAGGGGGGTACAATGAGCAGTTCTTC. Filled out from reference TRBV19 and TRBJ2-1, the complete variable domain reads DGGITQSPKYLFRKEGQNVTLSCEQNLNHDAMYWYRQDPGQGLRLIYYSQIVNDFQKGDIAEGYSVSREKKESFPLTVTSAQKNPTAFYLCASSGGTGGYNEQFFGPGTRLTVL.